The entry below describes one T cell receptor (beta chain). Its specificity is not known. Each subset's genomic DNA was shared equally among a number of immunoSEQ plates. Repertoires were generated with immunoSEQ multiplex PCR, while TCRdb's copy carries only in-frame clones and drops some. The sample has under 1,900,000 clones, approximately 98.5% seen once. Healthy HIV-negative adults without recent acute infections or vaccinations served as donors. From CD4+ cells came CD45RA+ naive and CD45RA-negative memory subsets. This sample is drawn from a study of shared clonotypes between healthy human individuals. Regarding the study as a whole: Several donors shared roughly 5% of their naive CD4 clonotypes.

This CDR3 has 14 residues. Germline V lookup: CDR1 SGHRS, CDR2 YFSETQ. Trimming removed 0 bases from V and 6 bases from J, with 12 bases in between. The chain has TRBV5-1 and TRBJ1-1; D is uncertain. Sequences were obtained from naive CD4+ T cells sorted from blood. Sample subset: CD45RA+ positively selected. The TCR was taken from a man aged 25 to 40 in good health. CDR3 in DNA: TGCGCCAGCAGCTTGGATGCGGCGTTCGCTGAAGCTTTCTTT. It specifies CASSLDAAFAEAFF.